These T cell receptor beta chains were read from a single sample in a study of shared clonotypes between healthy human individuals. Libraries were prepared by immunoSEQ multiplex PCR; TCRdb keeps only in-frame clonotypes and omits some of them. The sample records 1 million to 1.2 million clones, approximately 77% being singletons. Sequencing was carried out using memory CD4+ T cells from PBMCs. The receptors were gathered from a man younger than 35 in good health. Some clones in this sample may be carry-over from other donors' samples. Each CDR3 is given with its conserved first and last residue. The D gene is left open where the match is weak. For some rows the clone size is stated as once, few or many, or as a class when expanded; others skip it.

J	D	V	size	CDR3	DNA
TRBJ1-2	TRBD1	TRBV30	NA	CAWSTQRTGVYGYTF	TGTGCCTGGAGTACTCAAAGGACAGGGGTCTATGGCTACACCTTC
TRBJ1-5	NA	TRBV6-4	few	CASSEGYQPQHF	TGTGCCAGCAGTGAAGGGTACCAGCCCCAGCATTTT
TRBJ2-6	NA	TRBV9	few	CASSVGLLGSGANVLTF	TGTGCCAGCAGCGTAGGTCTTCTGGGCTCTGGGGCCAACGTCCTGACTTTC
TRBJ2-1	TRBD1	TRBV10-3	NA	CAIRTGTGVDEQFF	TGTGCCATCAGGACCGGGACAGGGGTCGATGAGCAGTTCTTC
TRBJ2-7	TRBD1	TRBV5-5	NA	CASSFRDRERSEQYF	TGTGCCAGCAGCTTCCGGGACAGGGAAAGGAGCGAGCAGTACTTC
TRBJ2-1	TRBD1	TRBV27	NA	CASSLSPQGATYNEQFF	TGTGCCAGCAGTTTATCCCCACAGGGGGCGACCTACAATGAGCAGTTCTTC
TRBJ1-5	NA	TRBV28	NA	CASSPGSGAWGQPQHF	TGTGCCAGCAGTCCTGGGTCCGGGGCCTGGGGTCAGCCCCAGCATTTT
TRBJ2-2	NA	TRBV5-6	NA	CASSRDRSPSLGELFF	TGTGCCAGCAGCCGAGACAGGTCTCCCTCCCTCGGGGAGCTGTTTTTT
TRBJ1-6	NA	TRBV25-1	few	CASTRQRTEGSPLHF	TGTGCCAGCACAAGACAAAGGACAGAAGGTTCACCCCTCCACTTT
TRBJ2-5	TRBD1	TRBV28	NA	CASSSDRGQETQYF	TGTGCCAGCAGTTCGGACAGGGGACAGGAGACCCAGTACTTC
TRBJ2-5	TRBD1	TRBV9	few	CASSVEGRGPETQYF	TGTGCCAGCAGCGTAGAGGGCAGGGGGCCAGAGACCCAGTACTTC
TRBJ2-7	TRBD1	TRBV5-1	NA	CASSDPDRGEQYF	TGCGCCAGCAGCGATCCCGACAGGGGCGAGCAGTACTTC
TRBJ1-2	NA	TRBV21-1	few	CASSNPRNSNYGYTF	TGTGCCAGCAGCAACCCCCGGAACTCCAACTATGGCTACACCTTC
TRBJ2-3	TRBD1	TRBV5-4	few	CASSLSGGRRNTQYF	TGTGCCAGCAGCTTGTCAGGGGGCAGGAGGAATACGCAGTATTTT
TRBJ1-4	NA	TRBV18	many	CASSRPGQATNEKLFF	TGTGCCAGCTCACGCCCTGGGCAGGCAACTAATGAAAAACTGTTTTTT
TRBJ1-2	NA	TRBV29-1	NA	CSASTRGSNYGYTF	TGCAGCGCCTCGACAAGGGGCTCTAACTATGGCTACACCTTC